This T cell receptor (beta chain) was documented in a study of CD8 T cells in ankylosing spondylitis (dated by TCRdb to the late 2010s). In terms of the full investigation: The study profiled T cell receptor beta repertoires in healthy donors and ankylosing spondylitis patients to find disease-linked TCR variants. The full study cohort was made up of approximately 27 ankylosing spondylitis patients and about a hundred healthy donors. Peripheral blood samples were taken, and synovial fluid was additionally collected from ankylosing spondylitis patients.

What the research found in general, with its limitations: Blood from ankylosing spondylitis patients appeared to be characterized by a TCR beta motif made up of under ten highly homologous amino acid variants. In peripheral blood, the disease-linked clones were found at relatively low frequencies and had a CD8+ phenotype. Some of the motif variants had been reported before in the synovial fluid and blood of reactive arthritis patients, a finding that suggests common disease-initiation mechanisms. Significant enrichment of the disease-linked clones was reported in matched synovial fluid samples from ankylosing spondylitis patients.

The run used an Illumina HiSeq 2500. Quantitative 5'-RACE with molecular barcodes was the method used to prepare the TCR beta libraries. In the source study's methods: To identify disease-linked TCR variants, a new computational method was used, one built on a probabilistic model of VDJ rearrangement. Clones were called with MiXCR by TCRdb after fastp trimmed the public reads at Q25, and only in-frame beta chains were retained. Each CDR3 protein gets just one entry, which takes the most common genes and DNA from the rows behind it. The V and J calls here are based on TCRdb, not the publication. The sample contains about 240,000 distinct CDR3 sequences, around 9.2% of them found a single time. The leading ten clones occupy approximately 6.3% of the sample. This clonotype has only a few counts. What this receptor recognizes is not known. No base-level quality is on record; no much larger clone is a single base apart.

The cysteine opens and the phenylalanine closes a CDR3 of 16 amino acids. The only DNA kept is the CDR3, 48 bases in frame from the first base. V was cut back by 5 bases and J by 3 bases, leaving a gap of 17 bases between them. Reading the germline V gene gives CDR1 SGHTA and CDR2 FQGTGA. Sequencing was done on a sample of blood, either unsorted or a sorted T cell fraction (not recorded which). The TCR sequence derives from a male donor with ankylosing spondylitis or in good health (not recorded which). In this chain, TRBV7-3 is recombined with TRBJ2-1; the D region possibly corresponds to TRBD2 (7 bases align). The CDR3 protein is CASSPWGGFGYNEQFF. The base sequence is TGTGCCAGCAGCCCATGGGGGGGCTTTGGCTACAATGAGCAGTTCTTC.